Below are 27 T cell receptor beta chains sequenced from a single sample in a study of Ad26.COV2.S vaccination and SARS-CoV-2 variants. Noted treatment: some 20 received Ad26.COV2.S at low or high dose, single or two shots; about 5 received placebo; per-sample allocation not given. Sample collection was performed on day 63 after the first vaccine or placebo injection. Profiled with immunoSEQ multiplex PCR; TCRdb holds only in-frame clones, not every one. The sample contains roughly 380,000 clones, around 84% of which appear only once. Sequenced here: peripheral blood, sampled in a trial of Ad26.COV2.S vaccine versus placebo. The receptors were gathered from a person aged 18-60 years who received the Ad26.COV2.S COVID-19 vaccine or a placebo.

The V call is TRBV10-3, the J call TRBJ1-2; TRBD1 aligns across 9 bases. Germline loops: CDR1 ENHRY, CDR2 SYGVKD. V trimming: 9 bases; J trimming: 7 bases; junction bases outside the gene matches: 9. The CDR3 is made up of 13 amino acids. CDR3 bases: TGTGCCATACTCCGGGACAGGGTGGGTGGCTACACCTTC. This translates into CAILRDRVGGYTF.

This chain uses TRBV27 with TRBJ2-7; D gene unclear. V lost 6 bases and J 4 bases, leaving 22 bases between the germline ends. Looked up from germline, CDR1 is MNHEY and CDR2 is SMNVEV (reference sequence). This CDR3 is 16 amino acids long. In DNA form, the CDR3 reads TGTGCCAGCAGCCCCAGGAGAGTTCAGGTCGGTTACGAGCAGTACTTC. It encodes CASSPRRVQVGYEQYF.

The J gene is TRBJ2-7, the V gene TRBV9; D is undetermined. Trimming removed 0 bases from V and 3 bases from J, with 4 bases in between. Per germline, CDR1 SGDLS and CDR2 YYNGEE. The CDR3 covers 12 residues. The CDR3 loop is CASSVDGYEQYF. The CDR3 nucleotides read TGTGCCAGCAGCGTAGACGGCTACGAGCAGTACTTC.

V and J are TRBV7-6 and TRBJ1-4; D uncertain. CDR1 and CDR2 from the germline V gene are SGHVS and FNYEAQ. Trimming removed 2 bases at V and 5 bases at J, with 15 bases between. There are 16 residues in the CDR3. Here the CDR3 DNA reads TGTGCCAGCAGCTTATATGGGAGACGGGTAAATGAAAAACTGTTTTTT. The encoded protein is CASSLYGRRVNEKLFF. The whole variable domain, remainder taken from reference TRBV7-6 and TRBJ1-4, is GAGVSQSPRYKVTKRGQDVALRCDPISGHVSLYWYRQALGQGPEFLTYFNYEAQQDKSGLPNDRFSAERPEGSISTLTIQRTEQRDSAMYRCASSLYGRRVNEKLFFGSGTQLSVL.

This sequence joins TRBV19 and TRBJ1-6; D is undetermined. The germline V gene has CDR1 LNHDA and CDR2 SQIVND (reference sequence). V was pared by 4 bases and J by 2 bases, with 12 bases between. This CDR3 has 16 amino acids. CDR3 protein: CASSNLIVAYNSPLHF. In DNA, the CDR3 is TGTGCCAGTAGTAACTTGATCGTCGCCTATAATTCACCCCTCCACTTT.

This chain joins TRBV27 and TRBJ1-2; 10 bases align to TRBD1. The CDR3 spans 15 residues. Per germline, CDR1 MNHEY and CDR2 SMNVEV (reference sequence). The J segment lost 7 bases and the V segment lost 4 bases, leaving 9 bases of the junction unmatched. This CDR3 reads CASSSLDRGLSGYTF. As DNA, the CDR3 is TGTGCCAGCAGTTCCCTAGACAGGGGGCTCAGTGGCTACACCTTC.

This chain joins TRBV4-2 and TRBJ2-3; 12 nucleotides match TRBD2. The J segment lost 3 bases and the V segment lost 2 bases, leaving 3 bases of the junction unmatched. CDR3 size: 16 residues. CDR1 is LGHNA, CDR2 YNFKEQ, per germline. In DNA, the CDR3 is TGTGCCAGCAGCCAACCTAGCGGGAGGGGAACAGATACGCAGTATTTT. It encodes CASSQPSGRGTDTQYF.

The genes are TRBV14 and TRBJ2-7, with 8 bases fitting TRBD1. The CDR3 is 15 amino acids. V shed 2 bases, J shed 0 bases, and the junction held 3 bases outside the gene matches. The germline V gene encodes CDR1 SGHDN and CDR2 FVKESK. The CDR3 here is CASSQRTGPSYEQYF. CDR3 in DNA: TGTGCCAGCAGCCAACGGACAGGGCCCTCCTACGAGCAGTACTTC.

J is TRBJ2-1 and V is TRBV3-1 (or the pseudogene TRBV3-2); either TRBD1 or TRBD2 may supply D (5 bases each). Looked up from germline, CDR1 is LGHDT and CDR2 is YNNKEL (reference sequence). This CDR3 is built from 16 residues. V was pared by 3 bases and J by 0 bases, with 12 bases between. As DNA, the CDR3 is TGTGCCAGCAGCCATGGCGCAGGGAGCTCCTACAATGAGCAGTTCTTC. This codes for CASSHGAGSSYNEQFF.

The rearrangement joins TRBV5-4 to TRBJ2-3, with 10 bases identical to TRBD2. The CDR3 is 16 amino acids. Trimming took 2 bases from V and 2 from J; bases not matched to a gene: 5. Germline CDR1 SGHNT, CDR2 YYREEE (reference sequence). The DNA for the CDR3 is TGTGCCAGCAGCTTACCCAGCGGGGGGGTCACAGATACGCAGTATTTT. Protein sequence: CASSLPSGGVTDTQYF.

The chain is built from TRBV3-1 (or the pseudogene TRBV3-2) and TRBJ1-1, with TRBD1 identical over 9 bases. Germline trimming cut 1 base from V and 11 bases from J; bases unmatched to any gene: 14. The CDR3 spans 16 residues. CDR1 is LGHDT, CDR2 YNNKEL, per germline (reference sequence). CDR3: CASSQVPGTGRSEAFF. CDR3 sequence (DNA): TGTGCCAGCAGCCAAGTTCCCGGGACAGGGCGGTCGGAGGCTTTCTTT.

The V and J genes are TRBV11-2 and TRBJ2-1; TRBD2 matches at 12 bases. V lost 4 bases, J lost 8 bases, and 9 bases stayed unmatched. Germline V gives CDR1 SGHAT, CDR2 FQNNGV. CDR3 length: 16 residues. The CDR3 bases are TGTGCCAGCAGCTCTTCCGGGACTAGCGGGTTTGATGAGCAGTTCTTC. Residues: CASSSSGTSGFDEQFF.

The chain employs TRBV10-2 and TRBJ2-7, with 9 bases matching TRBD1. Germline loops: CDR1 WSHSY, CDR2 SAAADI. The CDR3 extends over 14 amino acids. V lost 4 bases, J lost 3 bases, and 4 bases stayed unmatched. The CDR3 DNA sequence: TGCGCCAGCAGTGGGACAGGGGTGATCTACGAGCAGTACTTC. Protein product: CASSGTGVIYEQYF.

This chain links TRBV14 with TRBJ2-2, with 14 bases aligning to TRBD2. This CDR3 has 18 amino acids. Trimming took 3 bases from V and 7 from J; bases not matched to a gene: 10. CDR1 SGHDN and CDR2 FVKESK come from the germline V gene. The CDR3 sequence is CASSQRLAGGPPYGELFF. CDR3 bases: TGTGCCAGCAGCCAGAGACTAGCGGGAGGGCCTCCGTACGGGGAGCTGTTTTTT.

The V call is TRBV2, the J call TRBJ2-5; D call uncertain. CDR3 size: 11 residues. Germline V gene lookup returns CDR1 SNHLY and CDR2 FYNNEI. V shed 6 bases and J shed 3 bases, with 5 bases lying between them. The CDR3: CASSAKETQYF. In DNA, the CDR3 is TGTGCCAGCAGCGCTAAAGAGACCCAGTACTTC.

The chain joins TRBV5-4 to TRBJ1-2, with D maybe TRBD1 (5 bases). Germline V gene data show CDR1 as SGHNT and CDR2 as YYREEE (reference sequence). V was cut by 0 bases and J by 4 bases, with 13 bases left in between. The length of the CDR3 is 15 residues. The CDR3 protein is CASSLEEGLGYGYTF. In DNA form, the CDR3 reads TGTGCCAGCAGCTTGGAGGAGGGGCTTGGCTATGGCTACACCTTC.

J is TRBJ2-2 and V is TRBV7-2, with D perhaps given as TRBD1 or TRBD2 (5 bases each). V was pared by 3 bases and J by 2 bases, with 7 bases between. This CDR3 contains 14 residues. Germline CDR1 and CDR2: SGHTA and FQGNSA. Here the CDR3 reads CASSLGVNTGELFF. The CDR3 coding sequence is TGTGCCAGCAGCTTGGGGGTTAACACCGGGGAGCTGTTTTTT.

This chain uses TRBV5-1 with TRBJ2-5; D might be TRBD1 (5 bases). The CDR3 has 13 amino acids. CDR1 SGHRS and CDR2 YFSETQ come from the germline V gene. Trimming shortened V by 1 base and J by 4 bases, and 8 bases separated the two germline ends. The CDR3 coding sequence is TGCGCCAGCAGCTTGATAACAGGAGAGACCCAGTACTTC. Amino acids: CASSLITGETQYF. Full variable domain (rest looked up from reference TRBV5-1 and TRBJ2-5): KAGVTQTPRYLIKTRGQQVTLSCSPISGHRSVSWYQQTPGQGLQFLFEYFSETQRNKGNFPGRFSGRQFSNSRSEMNVSTLELGDSALYLCASSLITGETQYFGPGTRLLVL.

Points on this clone: Sequence at one end of the junction differs from germline and may be a read error. The rearrangement uses TRBV6-5 and TRBJ1-1; weak D call: TRBD1 (5 bases). Per the germline V gene, CDR1 is MNHEY and CDR2 is SVGAGI. This CDR3 is built from 12 residues. CDR3 sequence reads: CASSPAALLRGF. CDR3 DNA: TGTGCCAGCAGCCCCGCCGCTCTTTTGCGGGGGTTT.

V is TRBV5-1 and J is TRBJ1-2; D possibly corresponds to TRBD1 (6 bases). Germline CDR1 and CDR2: SGHRS and YFSETQ. This CDR3 spans 15 amino acids. Trimming removed 0 bases at V and 6 bases at J, with 15 bases between. The DNA for the CDR3 is TGCGCCAGCAGCTTGGAGCGTTCAGGGGTCGATGGCTACACCTTC. Its protein is CASSLERSGVDGYTF.

This clone was detected only once. The chain employs TRBV19 and TRBJ2-7, with TRBD2 matching 14 bases. The CDR3 is 15 residues long. With V trimmed by 3 bases and J by 3 bases, 1 base remained unmatched. Germline CDR1 and CDR2: LNHDA and SQIVND (reference sequence). DNA for the CDR3: TGTGCCAGTAGTATGGGGACTAGCGGGAGCTACGAGCAGTACTTC. This codes for CASSMGTSGSYEQYF.

The J gene is TRBJ1-6, the V gene TRBV7-9; 7 bases are a match to TRBD1. Germline V gene lookup returns CDR1 SEHNR and CDR2 FQNEAQ (reference sequence). J gave up 7 bases and V 5 bases, and 8 bases lay outside the gene matches. The CDR3 is 15 amino acids. The CDR3 is CASSKQQGMNSPLHF. The CDR3, as DNA: TGTGCCAGCAGCAAACAACAGGGGATGAATTCACCCCTCCACTTT.

The chain combines TRBV5-1 with TRBJ2-3, with D tentatively TRBD1 (5 bases). Between the trimmed V and J ends, which lost 0 bases and 0 bases, there was a span of 11 bases. Germline V gene sequence: CDR1 SGHRS, CDR2 YFSETQ. This CDR3 is built from 16 residues. CDR3 sequence reads: CASSLGRGGSTDTQYF. The CDR3 DNA is TGCGCCAGCAGCTTGGGTAGGGGTGGGAGCACAGATACGCAGTATTTT.

The chain carries TRBV7-6 and TRBJ1-1; D might be TRBD1 (5 bases). CDR3 length equals 14 residues. Deletions cut 5 bases from V and 2 bases from J, with 12 bases between. CDR1 SGHVS and CDR2 FNYEAQ come from the germline V gene. The CDR3 spells CASSRDGRNTEAFF. CDR3 coding DNA: TGTGCCAGCAGCAGGGACGGGAGAAACACTGAAGCTTTCTTT.

Comment on this clone: The germline gene is not matched at one end of the junction; a read error may be the cause. The genes are TRBV24-1 and TRBJ1-1; TRBD1 might be the D (6 bases). Germline CDR1 reads KGHDR; CDR2 reads SFDVKD. The CDR3 totals 12 residues. The CDR3, as DNA: TGTGCCACCAGTGATTCGGGGGGCCCGAAGCTCTTT. Translating gives CATSDSGGPKLF.

J is TRBJ2-1 and V is TRBV6-2 or TRBV6-3; weak D call: TRBD1 (6 bases). The V gene's germline CDR1 is MNHEY and CDR2 SVGEGT. The ends were cut back, 2 bases at V and 3 bases at J, with 11 bases in the middle. This CDR3 is built from 15 residues. The CDR3 region is CASSYPGHYYNEQFF. The CDR3 DNA reads as TGTGCCAGCAGTTACCCGGGACACTACTACAATGAGCAGTTCTTC.

This clone showed up just once. This chain links TRBV5-6 with TRBJ1-5, with TRBD1 as a possible D gene (6 bases). V was clipped by 2 bases and J by 6 bases, with 9 bases between them. The germline CDR1 and CDR2 sequences are SGHDT and YYEEEE. The CDR3 extends over 13 amino acids. In DNA form, the CDR3 reads TGTGCCAGCAGCTTTTGGGGGGCTCAGCCCCAGCATTTT. Its translation: CASSFWGAQPQHF.